This paragraph reports one TCR beta chain. CDR3 length: 16 amino acids. Trimming removed 2 bases from V and 2 bases from J, with 13 bases in between. Germline values: CDR1 MNHEY, CDR2 SVGAGI. This sample is part of a study of monozygotic twins with cystic fibrosis. Clones were sequenced by immunoSEQ multiplex PCR, and TCRdb holds only the in-frame ones, with some missing. The table lists tens of thousands of clones, about 92% of them singletons. The sequenced material came from blood. The chain carries TRBV6-5 and TRBJ1-3, with D unresolved. This receptor was identified in a girl aged 2 to 9 with cystic fibrosis. The CDR3 nucleotides read TGTGCCAGCAGTTACGGGCAGCCAGCAGCTGGAAACACCATATATTTT. It is translated as CASSYGQPAAGNTIYF.